Listed here are 13 T cell receptor beta chains from one sample, sequenced in a study of T and B cells in COVID-19 patients. From blood, roughly 220-550 ng of genomic DNA served as TRB template. BIOMED2 TRB-A/B primer pools were used in multiplex TRB PCR. From the multiplex PCR reads, TCRdb called clonotypes with MiXCR, one entry per CDR3 protein. This repertoire shows 15,000 to 20,000 distinct CDR3 sequences, about 36% found once; its top ten account for 16%. Source material: blood. These receptors originate from a human donor with active COVID-19.

This rearrangement joins TRBV6-5 to TRBJ1-2; TRBD1 matches 10 bases. This CDR3 is built from 15 residues. The germline CDR1 and CDR2 sequences are MNHEY and SVGAGI. Unmatched junction bases numbered 5, after V lost 2 bases and J lost 5 bases. The CDR3 DNA reads as TGTGCCAGCAGTTACCGCGACAGGGGGCCTTATGGCTACACCTTC. It translates to CASSYRDRGPYGYTF.

Notes on this clonotype: A much larger clonotype is one base distant, so this may be a read error. This chain uses TRBV27 with TRBJ2-7, with a tentative D call TRBD2 (5 bases). This CDR3 comprises 15 residues. Germline V gene data show CDR1 as MNHEY and CDR2 as SMNVEV (reference sequence). The V end was cut by 6 bases, the J end by 0 bases, with 15 bases between. The CDR3 here is CASSGTAGYSYEQYV. Here the CDR3 DNA reads TGTGCCAGCAGCGGCACGGCGGGTTACTCCTACGAGCAGTACGTC.

Remarks on this clonotype: At one end, the junction sequence differs from germline, possibly due to a read error. The CDR3 nucleotides are TGTGCCAGCAGTTACTCCGGGAAGGGGGGCCGTTTT. This translates into CASSYSGKGGRF. The chain links TRBV6-2 or TRBV6-3 to TRBJ2-3, with D possibly being TRBD1 or TRBD2 (6 bases each). CDR3 length: 12 amino acids. The germline V gene encodes CDR1 MNHEY and CDR2 SVGEGT.

By sample fraction, this clonotype is medium-sized. This sequence joins TRBV27 and TRBJ2-7; D gene ambiguous. The germline CDR1 and CDR2 sequences are MNHEY and SMNVEV (reference sequence). With 5 bases removed from V and 1 base from J, the gap between germline ends came to 9 bases. This CDR3 spans 13 amino acids. Here the CDR3 reads CASSTDKSYEQYF. The CDR3 DNA follows: TGTGCCAGCAGTACCGACAAATCCTACGAGCAGTACTTC.

This chain connects TRBV18 to TRBJ1-1; 10 bases agree with TRBD1. Germline assignment: CDR1 KGHSH and CDR2 LQKENI. The ends lost 4 bases at V and 4 bases at J; junction bases unmatched: 3. CDR3 length: 14 residues. CDR3 in DNA: TGTGCCAGCTCACAGGACAGGGGGAGCACTGAAGCTTTCTTT. Protein sequence: CASSQDRGSTEAFF.

The chain is built from TRBV6-4 and TRBJ2-2, with D uncertain. The germline CDR1 and CDR2 sequences are MRHNA and SNTAGT. The CDR3 length is 16 residues. The germline V and J ends were trimmed by 6 bases and 0 bases, with 14 bases remaining between them. The CDR3 coding sequence is TGTGCCAGCAGCTATTCTGAACCAGCGAACACCGGGGAGCTGTTTTTT. Residues: CASSYSEPANTGELFF.

This rearrangement joins TRBV18 to TRBJ2-3; a possible D gene is TRBD1 (6 bases). Germline V gives CDR1 KGHSH, CDR2 LQKENI. This CDR3 is built from 14 residues. V shed 6 bases and J shed 1 base, with 11 bases lying between them. The CDR3 region is CASSGAGGTDTQYF. Here the CDR3 DNA reads TGTGCCAGCTCCGGGGCAGGGGGCACAGATACGCAGTATTTT. Drawing the rest from reference TRBV18 and TRBJ2-3, the complete variable domain is NAGVMQNPRHLVRRRGQEARLRCSPMKGHSHVYWYRQLPEEGLKFMVYLQKENIIDESGMPKERFSAEFPKEGPSILRIQQVVRGDSAAYFCASSGAGGTDTQYFGPGTRLTVL.

CDR3 protein: CASRAISYGYTF. CDR3 bases: TGTGCCAGCAGAGCAATAAGCTATGGCTACACCTTC. The chain couples TRBV12-3 or TRBV12-4 to TRBJ1-2; no firm D call. The CDR3 spans 12 residues. The V and J ends lost 6 bases and 4 bases respectively, with 9 bases between them.

The J gene is TRBJ2-3, the V gene TRBV5-4; tentative D call: TRBD2 (5 bases). Germline-derived CDR1 and CDR2 are SGHNT and YYREEE (reference sequence). With 4 bases removed from V and 3 bases from J, the gap between germline ends came to 15 bases. The CDR3 sequence is 15 residues long. CDR3 in amino acids: CASSHSGTLTDTQYF. In nucleotides, the CDR3 is TGTGCCAGCAGCCACAGCGGTACCTTGACAGATACGCAGTATTTT.

This clonotype came up a few times. The chain uses TRBV27 and TRBJ2-3; tentatively, D is TRBD1 (6 bases). The CDR3 is 13 residues long. V gave up 6 bases and J gave up 3 bases, with 10 bases separating them. Germline values: CDR1 MNHEY, CDR2 SMNVEV (reference sequence). In nucleotides, the CDR3 is TGTGCCAGCAGACGTACAGGGACAGATACGCAGTATTTT. Amino acids: CASRRTGTDTQYF.

The chain is built from TRBV6-1 and TRBJ1-5; D remains unclear. Germline V gene sequence: CDR1 MNHNS, CDR2 SASEGT. V was shortened by 9 bases and J by 6 bases, with 21 bases between the two germline ends. CDR3 size: 15 residues. The CDR3 nucleotides are TGTGCCAGTAACCTAGACCCAATTGAGGGTCAGCCCCAGCATTTT. Protein product: CASNLDPIEGQPQHF.

V usage is TRBV4-3 and J usage is TRBJ2-2; 8 bases align to TRBD2. CDR3 size: 15 residues. J was trimmed by 6 bases and V by 3 bases; bases with no gene match: 6. Germline CDR1 reads LGHNA; CDR2 reads YSLEER. CDR3 sequence: CASSQSGLGSGELFF. In DNA, the CDR3 is TGCGCCAGCAGCCAGTCGGGACTAGGCTCCGGGGAGCTGTTTTTT.

A few counts support this clonotype. The chain has TRBV18 and TRBJ2-1, with 14 nucleotides matching TRBD2. CDR3 length: 18 amino acids. Germline V gene data show CDR1 as KGHSH and CDR2 as LQKENI. With V trimmed by 5 bases and J by 5 bases, 11 bases remained unmatched. The CDR3 spells CASSNTLMTSGGDNEQFF. Written as DNA, the CDR3 is TGTGCCAGCTCAAATACTCTCATGACTAGCGGGGGGGACAATGAGCAGTTCTTC.